The 18 T cell receptor beta chains below all came from one sample that was sequenced in a study of CD4 T cells in relation to SARS-CoV-2 and coronaviruses. The protocol was immunoSEQ multiplex PCR, while the TCRdb copy is restricted to in-frame clones and leaves out a portion. Of roughly 21,000 clones in the sample, about three quarters are singletons; the top ten hold 13% to 15%. Before the COVID-19 pandemic, during about 2011-2019, CD4+ T cells were taken from unexposed donors. The cells were cultured for 10 days before CD4+ T cells were isolated. Antigens of these TCRs are unknown. The specimen sequenced was CD4+ T cells from PBMCs, cultured in vitro. The receptor set was obtained from a human donor in good health.

V usage is TRBV6-2 or TRBV6-3 and J usage is TRBJ1-2, with TRBD1 matching over 7 bases. Unmatched junction bases numbered 5, after V lost 2 bases and J lost 8 bases. There are 13 residues in the CDR3. The germline V gene has CDR1 MNHEY and CDR2 SVGEGT. The CDR3 loop is CASSYPGQRGYTF. DNA for the CDR3: TGTGCCAGCAGTTACCCGGGACAGAGGGGCTACACCTTC.

The chain joins TRBV30 to TRBJ2-3; TRBD2 agrees at 9 bases. V shed 3 bases and J 5 bases; nucleotides not matched to a gene: 6. The germline V gene has CDR1 GTSNPN and CDR2 SVGIG (reference sequence). The CDR3 loop spans 14 amino acids. The CDR3 coding sequence is TGTGCCTGGAGAAGAGCGGGAGGCCTAGATACGCAGTATTTT. Encoded protein: CAWRRAGGLDTQYF. The variable domain in full, with the rest retrieved from reference TRBV30 and TRBJ2-3, is SQTIHQWPATLVQPVGSPLSLECTVEGTSNPNLYWYRQAAGRGLQLLFYSVGIGQISSEVPQNLSASRPQDRQFILSSKKLLLSDSGFYLCAWRRAGGLDTQYFGPGTRLTVL.

This clone has just one count. The chain combines TRBV9 with TRBJ2-5; no clear D. Between the trimmed V and J ends, which lost 4 bases and 4 bases, there was a span of 14 bases. CDR1 is SGDLS, CDR2 YYNGEE, per germline. The CDR3 covers 14 residues. DNA for the CDR3: TGTGCCAGCAGCTCCGAAACCACCCGAGAGACCCAGTACTTC. Its protein product is CASSSETTRETQYF.

The rearrangement uses TRBV10-1 and TRBJ2-2; D is unresolved. The CDR3 covers 14 residues. Deletions cut 2 bases from V and 4 bases from J, with 8 bases between. Per the germline V gene, CDR1 is WNHNN and CDR2 is SYGVQD (reference sequence). The CDR3 DNA is TGCGCCAGCAGTGAGAGTCAGCCCACCGGGGAGCTGTTTTTT. It codes for CASSESQPTGELFF.

This chain connects TRBV29-1 to TRBJ1-1, with a tentative D call TRBD1 (5 bases). Trimming stripped 8 bases from V and 1 base from J, with 14 bases between. In germline, CDR1 is SQVTM, CDR2 ANQGSEA. The CDR3 length is 13 residues. This CDR3 reads CSSRGGANTEAFF. The CDR3 DNA reads as TGCAGCAGTAGGGGTGGAGCGAACACTGAAGCTTTCTTT.

The chain recombines TRBV6-6 with TRBJ2-6; no firm D call. The CDR3 has 15 amino acids. Trimming cost V 5 bases and J 1 base, with 9 bases left between them. Germline values: CDR1 MNHNY, CDR2 SVGAGI (reference sequence). Written as DNA, the CDR3 is TGTGCCAGCAGTCGTGGCGAATCTGGGGCCAACGTCCTGACTTTC. Encoded protein: CASSRGESGANVLTF.

This clone was seen just once. This sequence joins TRBV29-1 and TRBJ1-1, with TRBD1 matching over 8 bases. In germline, CDR1 is SQVTM, CDR2 ANQGSEA. With V trimmed by 0 bases and J by 5 bases, 5 bases remained unmatched. The CDR3 is 14 residues long. CDR3 loop: CSVEDRRDRTEAFF. In DNA, the CDR3 is TGCAGCGTTGAAGATCGGAGGGACAGGACTGAAGCTTTCTTT.

The CDR3 region has the DNA TGTGCCTCGGGACCTTCTCTCTCTGGAAACACCATATATTTT. Translating it yields CASGPSLSGNTIYF. This sequence joins TRBV19 and TRBJ1-3; a possible D gene is TRBD1 (5 bases). Germline lookup yields CDR1 LNHDA and CDR2 SQIVND (reference sequence). This CDR3 spans 14 amino acids. The V and J ends lost 11 bases and 0 bases respectively, with 14 bases between them.

The CDR3 DNA reads TGTGCCACCAGTGACTCAGCGGGGGGGTACAATGAGCAGTTCTTC. Translating it yields CATSDSAGGYNEQFF. The chain employs TRBV24-1 and TRBJ2-1; 10 nucleotides align to TRBD2. Trimming removed 4 bases from V and 4 bases from J; junction bases left unmatched: 3. This CDR3 has 15 amino acids. CDR1 KGHDR and CDR2 SFDVKD come from the germline V gene.

The V call is TRBV7-3, the J call TRBJ2-3; D is possibly TRBD1 or TRBD2 (5 bases each). Germline V gene lookup returns CDR1 SGHTA and CDR2 FQGTGA. This CDR3 is built from 16 residues. V was pared by 2 bases and J by 0 bases, with 12 bases between. For the CDR3, the DNA is TGTGCCAGCAGCTTACGGGGCGGGCGAAGCACAGATACGCAGTATTTT. It specifies CASSLRGGRSTDTQYF.

Worth noting for this clone: Additional DNA sequences in this sample encode the identical CDR3. V and J are TRBV19 and TRBJ1-2; D is undetermined. Germline CDR1 reads LNHDA; CDR2 reads SQIVND (reference sequence). V was clipped by 3 bases and J by 4 bases, with 9 bases between them. The CDR3 totals 13 residues. Written as DNA, the CDR3 is TGTGCCAGTAGTATTGGCAGAACCTATGGCTACACCTTC. Protein product: CASSIGRTYGYTF. The full variable domain, with the rest looked up from reference TRBV19 and TRBJ1-2, is DGGITQSPKYLFRKEGQNVTLSCEQNLNHDAMYWYRQDPGQGLRLIYYSQIVNDFQKGDIAEGYSVSREKKESFPLTVTSAQKNPTAFYLCASSIGRTYGYTFGSGTRLTVV.

CDR3 bases: TGTGCCTGGAGTGTAGGCGGGAGGGCAGATACGCAGTATTTT. It codes for CAWSVGGRADTQYF. The chain employs TRBV30 and TRBJ2-3, with 9 bases matching TRBD2. This CDR3 region has 14 residues. Unmatched junction bases numbered 2, after V lost 0 bases and J lost 4 bases. Looked up from germline, CDR1 is GTSNPN and CDR2 is SVGIG (reference sequence).

This rearrangement joins TRBV24-1 to TRBJ2-5, with 8 positions matching TRBD1. Looked up from germline, CDR1 is KGHDR and CDR2 is SFDVKD. This CDR3 contains 15 residues. V trimming: 4 bases; J trimming: 2 bases; junction bases outside the gene matches: 5. The CDR3 DNA reads TGTGCCACCAGTGACTCTGGACAGGGACAAGAGACCCAGTACTTC. Protein product: CATSDSGQGQETQYF.

V and J are TRBV4-3 and TRBJ2-1; D is uncertain. This CDR3 is built from 12 residues. Germline values: CDR1 LGHNA, CDR2 YSLEER. Trimming stripped 3 bases from V and 7 bases from J, with 7 bases between. The CDR3, as DNA: TGCGCCAGCAGCCATACCCGTAATGAGCAGTTCTTC. Protein: CASSHTRNEQFF.

The CDR3 bases are TGTGCCAGCAGGGTACGGACAGCGGCCGAGCAGTTCTTC. The encoded protein is CASRVRTAAEQFF. This chain uses TRBV2 with TRBJ2-1; a possible D gene is TRBD1 (6 bases). Germline loops: CDR1 SNHLY, CDR2 FYNNEI. The V end lost 6 bases, the J end lost 10 bases, and 16 bases lay between the germline ends. This CDR3 contains 13 residues.

V and J are TRBV4-2 and TRBJ2-2, with D unclear. This CDR3 has 15 amino acids. Germline CDR1 and CDR2: LGHNA and YNFKEQ. With 0 bases removed from V and 4 bases from J, the gap between germline ends came to 9 bases. CDR3 DNA: TGTGCCAGCAGCCAAGACGGACCCCTCACCGGGGAGCTGTTTTTT. This sequence encodes CASSQDGPLTGELFF.

This chain links TRBV5-1 with TRBJ2-3; perhaps TRBD1 as D (5 bases). Per the germline V gene, CDR1 is SGHRS and CDR2 is YFSETQ. V lost 0 bases, J lost 0 bases, and 8 bases lay in between. The CDR3 loop spans 15 amino acids. The CDR3, as DNA: TGCGCCAGCAGCTTGGAGGGGCGGAGCACAGATACGCAGTATTTT. Amino acid sequence: CASSLEGRSTDTQYF. Based on the CDR3 plus reference TRBV5-1 and TRBJ2-3, the full variable domain is KAGVTQTPRYLIKTRGQQVTLSCSPISGHRSVSWYQQTPGQGLQFLFEYFSETQRNKGNFPGRFSGRQFSNSRSEMNVSTLELGDSALYLCASSLEGRSTDTQYFGPGTRLTVL.

The V and J genes are TRBV5-1 and TRBJ2-1; 7 positions match TRBD2. With 0 bases clipped from V and 0 bases from J, the junction kept 9 bases outside the gene matches. Germline values: CDR1 SGHRS, CDR2 YFSETQ. This CDR3 has 18 amino acids. Written as DNA, the CDR3 is TGCGCCAGCAGCTTGGTAGCGGGCGGAACGAGCTCCTACAATGAGCAGTTCTTC. It specifies CASSLVAGGTSSYNEQFF.